The entry below describes one TCR beta chain. Produced via immunoSEQ multiplex PCR; TCRdb's table is partial and in-frame only. The table lists 70,000 to 95,000 clones, 75% to 90% of them singletons. The sample is drawn from a study of T cell clones after liver transplantation. The CDR3 totals 15 residues. CDR1 is SGHRS, CDR2 YFSETQ, per germline. Between the trimmed V and J ends, which lost 0 bases and 0 bases, there was a span of 7 bases. The J gene is TRBJ1-5, the V gene TRBV5-1; D gene unclear. The TCR originated in a human patient who received a liver transplant. Some T cells may have come from the graft donor. The sample consisted of CD4+ T cells from blood, taken at the 22-month timepoint. CDR3 bases: TGCGCCAGCAGCTTGGAGGGTAATAGCAATCAGCCCCAGCATTTT. Its translation: CASSLEGNSNQPQHF.